These 29 T cell receptor beta chains were sequenced from one sample in a study of shared clonotypes between healthy human individuals. The assay was immunoSEQ multiplex PCR, and TCRdb's table has in-frame clones only and misses some. The table shows roughly 2 million clones, with around 95% occurring only once. The sequenced sample was naive CD4+ T cells sorted from blood. Described subset: CD45RA+ positively selected. The origin of the receptors is a man between 18 and 29 years old in good health.

The chain links TRBV6-5 to TRBJ2-7; maybe TRBD1 (5 bases). Trimming took off 4 bases at V and 6 bases at J, with 16 bases between the two ends. Germline loops: CDR1 MNHEY, CDR2 SVGAGI. This CDR3 contains 14 residues. CDR3 nucleotides: TGTGCCAGCAGTTTCGGACACTCCATGGGCGAGCAGTACTTC. Protein product: CASSFGHSMGEQYF.

V is TRBV7-2 and J is TRBJ2-3, with D unresolved. CDR1 and CDR2 from the germline V gene are SGHTA and FQGNSA. This CDR3 region has 14 residues. V gave up 4 bases and J gave up 2 bases, with 10 bases separating them. CDR3 sequence (DNA): TGTGCCAGCAGCTATCGGCAACCCACAGATACGCAGTATTTT. This encodes CASSYRQPTDTQYF.

As concerns this clone: Other DNA sequences of this sample code for an identical CDR3. The genes are TRBV5-1 and TRBJ2-7; the D call may be TRBD1 or TRBD2 (5 bases each). This CDR3 comprises 14 residues. Trimming took 0 bases from V and 2 from J, leaving 9 bases between them. Germline V lookup: CDR1 SGHRS, CDR2 YFSETQ. CDR3 DNA: TGCGCCAGCAGCTTGGAAGGGACGACCTACGAGCAGTACTTC. Translated, it gives CASSLEGTTYEQYF.

This sequence joins TRBV28 and TRBJ2-3, with no clear D. This CDR3 is built from 12 residues. CDR1 and CDR2 from the germline V gene are MDHEN and SYDVKM. The ends were cut back, 6 bases at V and 2 bases at J, with 6 bases in the middle. In DNA form, the CDR3 reads TGTGCCAGCAGCCGGAACACAGATACGCAGTATTTT. It is translated as CASSRNTDTQYF. The whole variable domain, filled in from reference TRBV28 and TRBJ2-3, reads DVKVTQSSRYLVKRTGEKVFLECVQDMDHENMFWYRQDPGLGLRLIYFSYDVKMKEKGDIPEGYSVSREKKERFSLILESASTNQTSMYLCASSRNTDTQYFGPGTRLTVL.

The CDR3, as DNA: TGTGCCAGCAGTTACCAGGGACAGTCCTACGAGCAGTACTTC. Amino acids: CASSYQGQSYEQYF. The chain recombines TRBV6-6 with TRBJ2-7; 7 nucleotides line up with TRBD1. This CDR3 is built from 14 residues. With V trimmed by 2 bases and J by 1 base, 2 bases remained unmatched. The germline V gene encodes CDR1 MNHNY and CDR2 SVGAGI (reference sequence).

The V call is TRBV5-4, the J call TRBJ2-2, with D hard to call. The CDR3 length is 16 residues. Germline V gene data show CDR1 as SGHNT and CDR2 as YYREEE (reference sequence). Between the trimmed V and J ends, which lost 0 bases and 1 base, there was a span of 10 bases. As DNA, the CDR3 is TGTGCCAGCAGCTTGGCCGGTAGACAGAACACCGGGGAGCTGTTTTTT. Its protein is CASSLAGRQNTGELFF.

The gene calls are TRBV6-1 and TRBJ1-1; 10 bases align to TRBD1. The V segment lost 8 bases and the J segment 6 bases; nucleotides outside the gene matches: 6. Germline V CDR1 and CDR2: MNHNS, SASEGT. The length of the CDR3 is 13 residues. The CDR3 DNA reads as TGTGCCAGCGGGGGACAGGGGAGCGCTGAAGCTTTCTTT. This encodes CASGGQGSAEAFF.

The V gene is TRBV30, the J gene TRBJ1-3; 7 bases map to TRBD1. Germline assignment: CDR1 GTSNPN and CDR2 SVGIG (reference sequence). The V segment lost 3 bases and the J segment 4 bases; nucleotides outside the gene matches: 6. CDR3 size: 14 residues. The CDR3 DNA is TGTGCCTGGAGCTCCGGGACAGCCGGAAACACCATATATTTT. Its translation is CAWSSGTAGNTIYF. Supplemented by reference TRBV30 and TRBJ1-3, the full variable domain reads SQTIHQWPATLVQPVGSPLSLECTVEGTSNPNLYWYRQAAGRGLQLLFYSVGIGQISSEVPQNLSASRPQDRQFILSSKKLLLSDSGFYLCAWSSGTAGNTIYFGEGSWLTVV.

The chain couples TRBV5-1 to TRBJ2-1; the match to TRBD2 covers 7 bases. CDR1 is SGHRS, CDR2 YFSETQ, per germline. V dropped 7 bases and J dropped 5; count of bases not matched to a gene: 18. The CDR3 contains 17 residues. The CDR3 protein is CASQGGASSLPNNEQFF. As DNA, the CDR3 is TGCGCCAGCCAGGGAGGGGCGTCCAGTCTACCTAACAATGAGCAGTTCTTC.

The genes are TRBV10-1 and TRBJ2-7; 8 positions match TRBD2. The CDR3 consists of 17 residues. The ends lost 3 bases at V and 1 base at J; junction bases unmatched: 11. CDR1 is WNHNN, CDR2 SYGVQD, per germline (reference sequence). In DNA form, the CDR3 reads TGCGCCAGCAGTGACGGACAGCGGGAGAAGGAGTCCTACGAGCAGTACTTC. Translation: CASSDGQREKESYEQYF.

J is TRBJ1-1 and V is TRBV12-5; 9 bases are shared with TRBD1. Unmatched junction bases numbered 8, after V lost 5 bases and J lost 4 bases. Germline V gene data show CDR1 as LGHNT and CDR2 as FRNRAP. The CDR3 contains 15 residues. In DNA, the CDR3 is TGTGCTAGTGGTCCCTCGGGACAGGGACTCACTGAAGCTTTCTTT. Translation: CASGPSGQGLTEAFF.

The chain is built from TRBV5-4 and TRBJ2-5; D possibly matches TRBD1 or TRBD2 (5 bases each). Germline assignment: CDR1 SGHNT and CDR2 YYREEE (reference sequence). The ends were cut back, 2 bases at V and 2 bases at J, with 10 bases in the middle. This CDR3 region has 14 residues. The CDR3 region has the DNA TGTGCCAGCAGCTTTCCGGGACGGCAAGAGACCCAGTACTTC. Its protein product is CASSFPGRQETQYF.

CDR3 coding DNA: TGTGCCAGCAGTGACGGCTCCAGCCCTGAAGCTTTCTTT. This sequence encodes CASSDGSSPEAFF. The rearrangement uses TRBV2 and TRBJ1-1, with unresolved D. The CDR3 runs 13 residues. Between the trimmed V and J ends, which lost 3 bases and 6 bases, there was a span of 11 bases. CDR1 SNHLY and CDR2 FYNNEI come from the germline V gene.

CDR3 amino acids: CAWGPGGHETQYF. The DNA of the CDR3 is TGTGCCTGGGGCCCCGGGGGCCACGAGACCCAGTACTTC. The chain combines TRBV30 with TRBJ2-5, with D possibly called TRBD1 or TRBD2 (6 bases each). The V gene lost 5 bases and the J gene lost 5 bases, with 15 bases spanning the gap. CDR3 length: 13 residues. Germline loops: CDR1 GTSNPN, CDR2 SVGIG (reference sequence).

V is TRBV6-5 and J is TRBJ2-1; D gene unclear. The CDR3 loop spans 11 amino acids. Germline CDR1 reads MNHEY; CDR2 reads SVGAGI. With 11 bases removed from V and 5 bases from J, the gap between germline ends came to 10 bases. The CDR3 nucleotides are TGTGCCGCCGTGAGGAACAATGAGCAGTTCTTC. It encodes CAAVRNNEQFF.

The chain is built from TRBV10-2 and TRBJ1-5; D unclear. The CDR3 sequence is 14 residues long. CDR1 and CDR2 (germline): WSHSY, SAAADI. V lost 7 bases, J lost 0 bases, and 10 bases lay in between. CDR3: CASTREGSNQPQHF. The CDR3 DNA reads as TGCGCCAGCACACGAGAGGGTAGCAATCAGCCCCAGCATTTT.

J is TRBJ1-1 and V is TRBV10-3; no firm D call. Germline V gene data show CDR1 as ENHRY and CDR2 as SYGVKD. This CDR3 has 13 residues. V was trimmed by 4 bases and J by 8 bases, leaving 14 bases between them. The CDR3 here is CAISVQLAGEAFF. In nucleotides, the CDR3 is TGTGCCATCAGTGTACAGCTGGCCGGCGAAGCTTTCTTT.

In its sample, this clone was seen once. The chain joins TRBV7-9 to TRBJ2-7, with D possibly being TRBD2 (6 bases). This CDR3 is built from 13 residues. From germline, CDR1 is SEHNR and CDR2 FQNEAQ (reference sequence). V dropped 2 bases and J dropped 5 bases, with 10 bases sitting between them. CDR3 sequence: CASSLMGGHEQYF. Here the CDR3 DNA reads TGTGCCAGCAGCTTAATGGGAGGCCACGAGCAGTACTTC.

The rearrangement uses TRBV2 and TRBJ2-1; 9 bases are shared with TRBD2. V was pared by 8 bases and J by 0 bases, with 2 bases of the junction left unmatched. Per the germline V gene, CDR1 is SNHLY and CDR2 is FYNNEI. The CDR3 covers 14 residues. DNA of the CDR3: TGTGCCAGCGCGGGGGGGGCCTCCTACAATGAGCAGTTCTTC. Translation: CASAGGASYNEQFF. Based on the CDR3 plus reference TRBV2 and TRBJ2-1, the full variable domain is EPEVTQTPSHQVTQMGQEVILRCVPISNHLYFYWYRQILGQKVEFLVSFYNNEISEKSEIFDDQFSVERPDGSNFTLKIRSTKLEDSAMYFCASAGGASYNEQFFGPGTRLTVL.

The J gene is TRBJ1-1, the V gene TRBV30, with 12 bases aligning to TRBD1. The CDR3 has 14 amino acids. In germline, CDR1 is GTSNPN, CDR2 SVGIG (reference sequence). V shed 5 bases and J 4 bases; nucleotides not matched to a gene: 5. CDR3 residues: CAWGTGGIFTEAFF. CDR3 bases: TGTGCCTGGGGGACAGGGGGCATTTTCACTGAAGCTTTCTTT. The variable domain in full, with the rest retrieved from reference TRBV30 and TRBJ1-1, is SQTIHQWPATLVQPVGSPLSLECTVEGTSNPNLYWYRQAAGRGLQLLFYSVGIGQISSEVPQNLSASRPQDRQFILSSKKLLLSDSGFYLCAWGTGGIFTEAFFGQGTRLTVV.

The rearrangement uses TRBV4-1 and TRBJ2-1; 11 bases are a match to TRBD1. Per germline, CDR1 MGHRA and CDR2 YSYEKL. V shed 1 base and J 3 bases; nucleotides not matched to a gene: 2. This CDR3 contains 16 residues. The CDR3 reads CASSQVDRGLYNEQFF. CDR3 nucleotide sequence: TGCGCCAGCAGCCAAGTGGACAGGGGGCTCTACAATGAGCAGTTCTTC.

The chain is built from TRBV30 and TRBJ1-2; TRBD1 matches 7 bases. Germline V gene data show CDR1 as GTSNPN and CDR2 as SVGIG (reference sequence). Trimming cost V 4 bases and J 2 bases; bases outside gene matches: 7. The CDR3 spans 14 residues. This chain's CDR3 is CAWMEGAGNYGYTF. The CDR3 DNA is TGTGCCTGGATGGAGGGGGCTGGAAACTATGGCTACACCTTC.

In its sample, this clone was seen once. The chain links TRBV10-3 to TRBJ2-2; unclear D gene. This CDR3 has 14 residues. CDR1 is ENHRY and CDR2 is SYGVKD in the germline V gene. V was trimmed by 9 bases and J by 1 base, leaving 12 bases between them. The CDR3 sequence: CAISIVQNTGELFF. The DNA of the CDR3 is TGTGCCATTTCAATTGTACAGAACACCGGGGAGCTGTTTTTT.

This chain uses TRBV30 with TRBJ2-7, with TRBD1 identical over 8 bases. J lost 3 bases, V lost 8 bases, and 24 bases had no gene match. This CDR3 comprises 18 residues. Germline CDR1 is GTSNPN and CDR2 is SVGIG (reference sequence). Here the CDR3 reads CAGVSGTGNPSAYYEQYF. DNA for the CDR3: TGTGCCGGGGTCTCCGGGACAGGCAATCCTAGCGCCTACTACGAGCAGTACTTC.

The chain carries TRBV5-1 and TRBJ1-2; TRBD1 is a possible D gene (5 bases). This CDR3 region has 15 residues. The V end lost 0 bases, the J end lost 6 bases, and 15 bases lay between the germline ends. The germline V gene encodes CDR1 SGHRS and CDR2 YFSETQ. CDR3 amino acids: CASSLVAGTSDGYTF. The CDR3 bases are TGCGCCAGCAGCTTGGTAGCAGGGACGTCCGATGGCTACACCTTC.

The J gene is TRBJ1-2, the V gene TRBV5-6; possibly TRBD1 for D (6 bases). Trimming pared 3 bases from V and 6 bases from J, leaving 21 bases between. This CDR3 is 16 amino acids long. The germline gives CDR1 SGHDT, CDR2 YYEEEE. The CDR3 region is CASSSLGTIRWHGYTF. The CDR3 bases are TGTGCCAGCAGCTCCCTCGGGACAATCAGATGGCATGGCTACACCTTC. The full variable domain, its missing parts supplied by reference TRBV5-6 and TRBJ1-2, is DAGVTQSPTHLIKTRGQQVTLRCSPKSGHDTVSWYQQALGQGPQFIFQYYEEEERQRGNFPDRFSGHQFPNYSSELNVNALLLGDSALYLCASSSLGTIRWHGYTFGSGTRLTVV.

The V gene is TRBV27, the J gene TRBJ1-6, with no clear D. The V end was cut by 4 bases, the J end by 13 bases, with 17 bases between. CDR3 length equals 14 residues. The germline V gene has CDR1 MNHEY and CDR2 SMNVEV (reference sequence). This chain's CDR3 is CASSWIPTRYPLHF. Written as DNA, the CDR3 is TGTGCCAGCAGTTGGATCCCGACACGCTACCCCCTCCACTTT.

This chain joins TRBV10-1 and TRBJ2-7; tentatively, D is TRBD1 or TRBD2 (5 bases each). The CDR3 consists of 13 residues. Germline V gene sequence: CDR1 WNHNN, CDR2 SYGVQD (reference sequence). V was pared by 8 bases and J by 0 bases, with 11 bases between. The CDR3 sequence: CASARDGSYEQYF. CDR3 sequence (DNA): TGCGCCAGCGCTCGGGACGGCTCCTACGAGCAGTACTTC.

The chain is built from TRBV7-2 and TRBJ2-1; 9 bases agree with TRBD1. The germline V gene has CDR1 SGHTA and CDR2 FQGNSA. The V segment lost 0 bases and the J segment 2 bases; nucleotides outside the gene matches: 2. This CDR3 spans 16 amino acids. The CDR3 here is CASSLAGTGTYNEQFF. For the CDR3, the DNA is TGTGCCAGCAGCTTAGCGGGGACAGGGACCTACAATGAGCAGTTCTTC.